These 2 T cell receptor beta chains were sequenced from one sample in a study of shared clonotypes between healthy human individuals. Generated by immunoSEQ multiplex PCR, the TCRdb table keeps only in-frame clones and is missing some. The table lists about 1.1 million clones, 70% to 80% of them singletons. Sequencing used memory CD4+ T cells from PBMCs. Sample subset: CD45RA-negative fraction. The origin of the receptors is a man aged 18 to 29 in good health. Some clones in this sample may be carry-over from other donors' samples.

The rearrangement links TRBV18 to TRBJ1-5, with D hard to call. This CDR3 has 15 amino acids. Germline CDR1 and CDR2: KGHSH and LQKENI. V was cut by 4 bases and J by 2 bases, with 12 bases left in between. CDR3 residues: CASSLGPGGNQPQHF. DNA for the CDR3: TGTGCCAGCTCACTCGGTCCGGGCGGCAATCAGCCCCAGCATTTT.

This clone was recorded a few times. The CDR3 bases are TGTGCCAGCAGTGAAGGCTCGGCAGGGAGAACTGAAGCTTTCTTT. Translated, it gives CASSEGSAGRTEAFF. The chain employs TRBV6-1 and TRBJ1-1, with a possible D match to TRBD1 (5 bases). The CDR3 sequence is 15 residues long. Between the trimmed V and J ends, which lost 1 base and 5 bases, there was a span of 14 bases. In germline, CDR1 is MNHNS, CDR2 SASEGT.